This entry lists 9 T cell receptor beta chains sequenced from one sample in a study of somatic mutations in cytotoxic T cells in rheumatoid arthritis (dated by TCRdb to about 2017). Libraries were constructed by the immunoSEQ multiplex PCR assay. Drawn from immuneACCESS, this table holds only the in-frame rearrangements with V and J called that TCRdb kept. Clones are partly lost; checked studies trace under half to an unresolved V gene and leave the rest unexplained. The sample table records roughly 14,000 clones; 60% to 80% of these occur just once. The top ten constitute roughly 15% of the sample. The sample taken for sequencing was CD8+ T cells sorted from blood. The receptors come from an adult with rheumatoid arthritis.

The chain joins TRBV10-2 to TRBJ2-1, with D perhaps matching TRBD1 (5 bases). From germline, CDR1 is WSHSY and CDR2 SAAADI. CDR3 length equals 15 residues. V was trimmed by 10 bases and J by 0 bases, leaving 16 bases between them. The CDR3 bases are TGCGCCATCGCGCGTGGGGCCAGCTCCTACAATGAGCAGTTCTTC. Translation: CAIARGASSYNEQFF.

The gene calls are TRBV11-3 and TRBJ2-7; 7 nucleotides line up with TRBD2. The V gene end was trimmed by 6 bases and the J gene end by 0 bases; junction bases not matched to a gene: 11. This CDR3 is built from 16 residues. Germline CDR1 is SGHNT and CDR2 is YENEEA. CDR3 nucleotide sequence: TGTGCCAGCAGTACCTCGGGGAGCGGGGACTCCTACGAGCAGTACTTC. Amino acid sequence: CASSTSGSGDSYEQYF.

V gene TRBV7-2 combines with J gene TRBJ1-1, with D possibly matching TRBD1 (5 bases). CDR1 SGHTA and CDR2 FQGNSA come from the germline V gene. The CDR3 has 15 residues. V dropped 4 bases and J dropped 4 bases, with 16 bases sitting between them. CDR3 protein: CASSSWGGLSTEAFF. The CDR3 nucleotides are TGTGCCAGCAGCTCTTGGGGGGGATTGAGCACTGAAGCTTTCTTT.

The chain uses TRBV5-1 and TRBJ2-3; D unresolved. Germline assignment: CDR1 SGHRS and CDR2 YFSETQ. This CDR3 is built from 12 residues. Trimming left V 4 bases short and J 5 bases short, with 8 bases between. The CDR3 is CASSPVRDTQYF. Here the CDR3 DNA reads TGCGCCAGCAGCCCCGTTCGAGATACGCAGTATTTT. The whole variable domain, filled in from reference TRBV5-1 and TRBJ2-3, reads KAGVTQTPRYLIKTRGQQVTLSCSPISGHRSVSWYQQTPGQGLQFLFEYFSETQRNKGNFPGRFSGRQFSNSRSEMNVSTLELGDSALYLCASSPVRDTQYFGPGTRLTVL.

V is TRBV5-4 and J is TRBJ2-1; D may be TRBD1 (7 bases). V lost 2 bases, J lost 9 bases, and 12 bases lay in between. This CDR3 spans 13 amino acids. Germline V gene sequence: CDR1 SGHNT, CDR2 YYREEE (reference sequence). CDR3 residues: CASSFSQGGEQFF. The CDR3 DNA is TGTGCCAGCAGCTTTAGTCAGGGGGGTGAGCAGTTCTTC.

The J gene is TRBJ2-2, the V gene TRBV5-1; 11 bases fit TRBD1. The CDR3 spans 16 residues. From germline, CDR1 is SGHRS and CDR2 YFSETQ. After removal of 1 base from V and 7 bases from J, the junction contained 6 bases not matched to a gene. The DNA for the CDR3 is TGCGCCAGCAGCTTGTTAGGACAGGGGGCGGACGGGGAGCTGTTTTTT. Translated: CASSLLGQGADGELFF.

The chain uses TRBV5-1 and TRBJ2-5; either TRBD1 or TRBD2 may supply D (5 bases each). Trimming cost V 1 base and J 5 bases, with 15 bases left between them. CDR1 is SGHRS, CDR2 YFSETQ, per germline. The CDR3 has 15 residues. In DNA, the CDR3 is TGCGCCAGCAGCTTGATGGGTGCTAGGGACGAGACCCAGTACTTC. It specifies CASSLMGARDETQYF.

This sequence joins TRBV2 and TRBJ2-5; D might be TRBD2 (5 bases). CDR1 and CDR2 (germline): SNHLY, FYNNEI. CDR3 length equals 13 residues. The V end lost 3 bases, the J end lost 5 bases, and 10 bases lay between the germline ends. The CDR3 DNA reads as TGTGCCAGCAGTGAGGCGGGTGCCGAGACCCAGTACTTC. Protein: CASSEAGAETQYF.

This clone was counted a single time. V usage is TRBV7-8 and J usage is TRBJ2-5; 9 nucleotides match TRBD2. The germline V gene encodes CDR1 SGHVS and CDR2 FQNEAQ. The trim removed 5 bases at V and 5 bases at J, leaving 15 bases unmatched. The CDR3 loop spans 17 amino acids. The CDR3 protein is CASSPARWAGGKETQYF. The CDR3 DNA sequence: TGTGCCAGCAGCCCCGCAAGGTGGGCGGGGGGGAAGGAGACCCAGTACTTC.